This T cell receptor beta chain was identified during a study of cytomegalovirus exposure and HLA in healthy donors. Germline assignment: CDR1 SEHNR and CDR2 FQNEAQ (reference sequence). The CDR3 has 15 amino acids. Trimming took 2 bases from V and 1 from J, leaving 9 bases between them. Samples came from healthy bone marrow donors. Primers included in the PCR were 60 Vbeta and 13 Jbeta primers. Libraries were prepared by immunoSEQ multiplex PCR; TCRdb keeps only in-frame clonotypes and omits some of them. The repertoire holds about 220,000 clones, with less than 85% as singletons. The clonotype was recovered from a man aged 18 to 35 in good health and CMV-seronegative. The V gene is TRBV7-9, the J gene TRBJ1-5; D unclear. The specimen sequenced was PBMCs. The CDR3 DNA is TGTGCCAGCAGCTTAAGCAGGTTCAGCAATCAGCCCCAGCATTTT. It codes for CASSLSRFSNQPQHF.